A selection of T cell receptor beta chains follows, all from one sample in a study of T cells in Graves' hyperthyroidism and ophthalmopathy. One entry per CDR3 protein, called by TCRdb with MiXCR from the multiplex PCR reads. The data hold some 490,000 distinct CDR3 sequences, with approximately 23% observed a single time. Specimen: blood. These receptors were obtained from a woman aged 70-85 years with Graves' ophthalmopathy. CDR3s include the opening cysteine and the closing phenylalanine or tryptophan. D genes are given only for firm matches. Size is omitted from some rows. Given values are once, few, many or a class for expanded clones.

v_gene: TRBV2; d_gene: NA; abundance: many; j_gene: TRBJ2-3; CDR3aa: CASSVGGLQLGTSTDTQYF; CDR3nt: TGTGCCAGCAGTGTGGGGGGCCTGCAGCTTGGAACTAGCACAGATACGCAGTATTTT
v_gene: TRBV6-1; d_gene: TRBD1; abundance: once; j_gene: TRBJ1-2; CDR3aa: CASFTGTGTRGYTF; CDR3nt: TGTGCCAGTTTTACCGGGACAGGGACCCGGGGCTACACCTTC
v_gene: TRBV10-3; d_gene: TRBD1; abundance: NA; j_gene: TRBJ2-2; CDR3aa: CAAGAGQGAAGELFF; CDR3nt: TGTGCTGCCGGGGCGGGACAGGGGGCGGCCGGGGAGCTGTTTTTT
v_gene: TRBV10-3; d_gene: NA; abundance: NA; j_gene: TRBJ2-3; CDR3aa: CAISYDSGTTDTQYF; CDR3nt: TGTGCCATCAGTTACGATTCCGGGACCACAGATACGCAGTATTTT
v_gene: TRBV5-6; d_gene: TRBD1; abundance: NA; j_gene: TRBJ2-3; CDR3aa: CASKHRQGSTDTQYF; CDR3nt: TGTGCCAGCAAGCATCGACAGGGAAGCACAGATACGCAGTATTTT
v_gene: TRBV20-1; d_gene: TRBD1; abundance: NA; j_gene: TRBJ2-7; CDR3aa: CSATPGTGGSYEQYF; CDR3nt: TGCAGTGCTACCCCTGGGACAGGGGGCAGTTACGAGCAGTACTTC
v_gene: TRBV20-1; d_gene: TRBD2; abundance: few; j_gene: TRBJ2-7; CDR3aa: CSARTLAGVDYEQYF; CDR3nt: TGCAGTGCTAGAACCCTAGCGGGAGTAGACTACGAGCAGTACTTC
v_gene: TRBV6-2/TRBV6-3; d_gene: NA; abundance: few; j_gene: TRBJ1-2; CDR3aa: CASSDSGTDIYGYTF; CDR3nt: TGTGCCAGCAGTGACTCCGGAACAGATATCTATGGCTACACCTTC
v_gene: TRBV6-2/TRBV6-3; d_gene: NA; abundance: NA; j_gene: TRBJ2-5; CDR3aa: CASSYSIVQETQYF; CDR3nt: TGTGCCAGCAGTTACTCGATAGTCCAAGAGACCCAGTACTTC
v_gene: TRBV5-1; d_gene: TRBD2; abundance: many; j_gene: TRBJ2-1; CDR3aa: CASQPRSGSFNEQFF; CDR3nt: TGCGCCAGCCAACCAAGGAGCGGGAGCTTCAATGAGCAGTTCTTC
v_gene: TRBV5-1; d_gene: NA; abundance: NA; j_gene: TRBJ1-2; CDR3aa: CASSRGTGGYTF; CDR3nt: TGCGCCAGCAGCCGCGGGACGGGTGGCTACACCTTC
v_gene: TRBV7-2; d_gene: NA; abundance: NA; j_gene: TRBJ2-2; CDR3aa: CASSLATAGELFF; CDR3nt: TGTGCCAGCAGCTTAGCGACCGCCGGGGAGCTGTTTTTT
v_gene: TRBV30; d_gene: NA; abundance: few; j_gene: TRBJ1-5; CDR3aa: CAWSARQVNQPQHF; CDR3nt: TGTGCCTGGAGTGCGAGACAGGTCAATCAGCCCCAGCATTTT
v_gene: TRBV20-1; d_gene: NA; abundance: NA; j_gene: TRBJ2-1; CDR3aa: CSARVVGRTYNEQFF; CDR3nt: TGCAGTGCTAGAGTCGTGGGGAGAACCTACAATGAGCAGTTCTTC
v_gene: TRBV3-1; d_gene: NA; abundance: few; j_gene: TRBJ1-6; CDR3aa: CASSQKGNSPLHF; CDR3nt: TGTGCCAGCAGCCAGAAGGGTAATTCACCCCTCCACTTT
v_gene: TRBV6-7; d_gene: TRBD1; abundance: NA; j_gene: TRBJ1-1; CDR3aa: CASTSKRGAGGKESTEAFF; CDR3nt: TGTGCCAGCACCTCAAAGCGTGGTGCAGGGGGCAAAGAGAGCACTGAAGCTTTCTTT
v_gene: TRBV6-1; d_gene: NA; abundance: NA; j_gene: TRBJ1-5; CDR3aa: CASSALGRGQPQHF; CDR3nt: TGTGCCAGCAGTGCTCTTGGCAGGGGCCAGCCCCAGCATTTT